Below, 22 T cell receptor beta chains from the same sample are listed, as sequenced in a study of blood T cell repertoires in COVID-19. Libraries were prepared by immunoSEQ multiplex PCR; TCRdb keeps only in-frame clonotypes and omits some of them. Here the sample spans 200,000 or so clones, roughly 79% being singletons. The source material was peripheral blood. The receptors shown here come from an elderly woman with COVID-19, enrolled during active disease.

The J gene is TRBJ1-6, the V gene TRBV10-3; 7 bases are a match to TRBD1. With V trimmed by 4 bases and J by 13 bases, 16 bases remained unmatched. The germline V gene encodes CDR1 ENHRY and CDR2 SYGVKD. The CDR3 has 16 residues. CDR3 loop: CAISATGTVSGGPLHF. DNA of the CDR3: TGTGCCATCAGTGCGACCGGGACAGTCTCGGGGGGGCCCCTCCACTTT.

The chain links TRBV27 to TRBJ2-1; TRBD2 aligns across 15 bases. Germline V gene data show CDR1 as MNHEY and CDR2 as SMNVEV (reference sequence). This CDR3 has 19 amino acids. Trimming at V came to 3 bases and at J to 1 base, leaving 7 bases not matched to a gene. The chain's CDR3 is CASSLLWTSGGASYNEQFF. CDR3 sequence (DNA): TGTGCCAGCAGTTTGCTATGGACTAGCGGGGGGGCTTCCTACAATGAGCAGTTCTTC.

The V and J genes are TRBV7-2 and TRBJ1-5; D possibly corresponds to TRBD1 (5 bases). The CDR3 loop spans 14 amino acids. The germline V and J ends were trimmed by 4 bases and 7 bases, with 14 bases remaining between them. Per the germline V gene, CDR1 is SGHTA and CDR2 is FQGNSA. The CDR3 reads CASSSSGKGQPQHF. The CDR3 DNA sequence: TGTGCCAGCAGCTCCTCAGGGAAAGGGCAGCCCCAGCATTTT.

The V call is TRBV18, the J call TRBJ1-2, with 8 nucleotides matching TRBD1. The CDR3 extends over 16 amino acids. CDR1 and CDR2 from the germline V gene are KGHSH and LQKENI. V trimming: 6 bases; J trimming: 2 bases; junction bases outside the gene matches: 11. The CDR3 protein is CASSPSGRGLNYGYTF. Written as DNA, the CDR3 is TGTGCCAGCTCCCCCAGCGGCAGGGGGCTCAACTATGGCTACACCTTC.

This chain connects TRBV10-3 to TRBJ1-5; 7 positions match TRBD1. V trimming: 3 bases; J trimming: 7 bases; junction bases outside the gene matches: 6. Germline V lookup: CDR1 ENHRY, CDR2 SYGVKD. There are 14 residues in the CDR3. The CDR3: CAISDGTGDQPQHF. CDR3 sequence (DNA): TGTGCCATCAGTGACGGCACAGGGGACCAGCCCCAGCATTTT.

The V gene is TRBV10-3, the J gene TRBJ1-2; D possibly corresponds to TRBD1 (6 bases). This CDR3 region has 13 residues. Germline V CDR1 and CDR2: ENHRY, SYGVKD. The V end lost 8 bases, the J end lost 1 base, and 11 bases lay between the germline ends. The CDR3 sequence: CAILNRDNYGYTF. In nucleotides, the CDR3 is TGTGCCATCCTCAACAGGGATAACTATGGCTACACCTTC.

J is TRBJ1-5 and V is TRBV7-9, with D perhaps matching TRBD1 (5 bases). Trimming took 0 bases from V and 3 from J, leaving 12 bases between them. This CDR3 spans 16 amino acids. CDR1 is SEHNR and CDR2 is FQNEAQ in the germline V gene (reference sequence). The DNA for the CDR3 is TGTGCCAGCAGCTTAGCAGGGGCAAGTAACAATCAGCCCCAGCATTTT. This codes for CASSLAGASNNQPQHF.

This rearrangement joins TRBV28 to TRBJ2-1, with 9 bases that match TRBD2. Germline-derived CDR1 and CDR2 are MDHEN and SYDVKM. The V segment lost 5 bases and the J segment 0 bases; nucleotides outside the gene matches: 2. This CDR3 has 15 residues. The CDR3 region is CASSISGSSYNEQFF. The CDR3 coding sequence is TGTGCCAGCAGTATTAGCGGGAGCTCCTACAATGAGCAGTTCTTC.

As concerns this clone: Other DNA sequences from this sample encode an identical CDR3 as well. The chain recombines TRBV24-1 with TRBJ2-5; tentative D call: TRBD2 (5 bases). CDR3 length equals 12 residues. Germline CDR1 and CDR2: KGHDR and SFDVKD. Between the trimmed V and J ends, which lost 4 bases and 5 bases, there was a span of 7 bases. The CDR3 DNA reads TGTGCCACCAGTGACCCGGGGGAGACCCAGTACTTC. As protein: CATSDPGETQYF.

CDR3: CASSLKQGDSNEQFF. The CDR3 DNA is TGTGCCAGCAGCTTAAAACAGGGAGATAGCAATGAGCAGTTCTTC. The gene calls are TRBV5-4 and TRBJ2-1; a possible D gene is TRBD1 (6 bases). The V end was cut by 2 bases, the J end by 6 bases, with 15 bases between. This CDR3 has 15 amino acids. Germline lookup yields CDR1 SGHNT and CDR2 YYREEE (reference sequence).

The chain employs TRBV2 and TRBJ1-4; the match to TRBD1 covers 11 bases. The CDR3 covers 13 residues. In germline, CDR1 is SNHLY, CDR2 FYNNEI. The J segment lost 7 bases and the V segment lost 11 bases, leaving 6 bases of the junction unmatched. CDR3 DNA sequence: TGTGCCGGCTGGACAGGGGGCGGTGAAAAACTGTTTTTT. It specifies CAGWTGGGEKLFF.

This chain connects TRBV3-1 (or the pseudogene TRBV3-2) to TRBJ1-5; TRBD1 is a possible D gene (5 bases). Germline CDR1 reads LGHDT; CDR2 reads YNNKEL (reference sequence). V gave up 1 base and J gave up 1 base, with 8 bases separating them. The CDR3 sequence is 15 residues long. The CDR3 DNA follows: TGTGCCAGCAGCCAAGGAGGACAAAGCAATCAGCCCCAGCATTTT. Its translation: CASSQGGQSNQPQHF.

The chain employs TRBV9 and TRBJ2-1, with TRBD2 matching over 10 bases. Germline values: CDR1 SGDLS, CDR2 YYNGEE. The CDR3 sequence is 14 residues long. The J segment lost 4 bases and the V segment lost 3 bases, leaving 1 base of the junction unmatched. The DNA of the CDR3 is TGTGCCAGCAGCGCTAGCGGGAGTTACAATGAGCAGTTCTTC. Translating gives CASSASGSYNEQFF.

The chain combines TRBV19 with TRBJ1-5; TRBD1 is a possible D gene (6 bases). V was pared by 6 bases and J by 4 bases, with 16 bases between. The length of the CDR3 is 15 residues. Germline CDR1 is LNHDA and CDR2 is SQIVND (reference sequence). The CDR3 DNA reads TGTGCCAGTAGCTCCAACAGGGAGGGAAATCAGCCCCAGCATTTT. It codes for CASSSNREGNQPQHF.

The chain is built from TRBV6-4 and TRBJ1-2; a possible D gene is TRBD1 (5 bases). This CDR3 spans 13 amino acids. In germline, CDR1 is MRHNA, CDR2 SNTAGT. V was pared by 5 bases and J by 7 bases, with 14 bases between. In DNA, the CDR3 is TGTGCCAGCAGTCCCTCCACAGGATTTGGCTACACCTTC. Residues: CASSPSTGFGYTF.

This clone has just a few counts. The chain combines TRBV7-8 with TRBJ1-1; a possible D gene is TRBD1 (5 bases). The length of the CDR3 is 15 residues. Trimming pared 5 bases from V and 0 bases from J, leaving 13 bases between. CDR1 is SGHVS, CDR2 FQNEAQ, per germline. CDR3 nucleotides: TGTGCCAGCAGCACCGGGGGTTTCATGAACACTGAAGCTTTCTTT. Translating it yields CASSTGGFMNTEAFF.

This sequence joins TRBV13 and TRBJ1-2; TRBD1 matches 7 bases. With 5 bases clipped from V and 7 bases from J, the junction kept 16 bases outside the gene matches. Germline V gives CDR1 PRHDT, CDR2 FYEKMQ (reference sequence). This CDR3 is built from 16 residues. CDR3 DNA: TGTGCCAGCAGCCCTGACCCGGGCGCAGGGGGTAGTGGCTACACCTTC. Translation gives CASSPDPGAGGSGYTF.

The chain links TRBV3-1 (or the pseudogene TRBV3-2) to TRBJ1-2; maybe TRBD1 (5 bases). Germline V gives CDR1 LGHDT, CDR2 YNNKEL (reference sequence). CDR3 length equals 17 residues. The V gene lost 3 bases and the J gene lost 4 bases, with 21 bases spanning the gap. CDR3 DNA sequence: TGTGCCAGCAGCCACCTCCGCGGGGCAGGTGCTAGCTATGGCTACACCTTC. Its protein product is CASSHLRGAGASYGYTF.

The CDR3, as DNA: TGTGCCAGCAGCTTAGGCCGACAGGGGAGCACTGAAGCTTTCTTT. It translates to CASSLGRQGSTEAFF. The chain is built from TRBV13 and TRBJ1-1; the match to TRBD1 covers 8 bases. V lost 0 bases to trimming and J lost 4 bases; unmatched junction nucleotides: 4. The CDR3 sequence is 15 residues long. CDR1 is PRHDT and CDR2 is FYEKMQ in the germline V gene (reference sequence).

The chain recombines TRBV3-1 (or the pseudogene TRBV3-2) with TRBJ1-1; D gene uncertain. This CDR3 contains 16 residues. Germline assignment: CDR1 LGHDT and CDR2 YNNKEL (reference sequence). Trimming left V 4 bases short and J 4 bases short, with 19 bases between. The CDR3 reads CASSRGLIKTGTEAFF. The CDR3 DNA reads TGTGCCAGCAGCCGTGGACTGATCAAGACGGGCACTGAAGCTTTCTTT.

The chain employs TRBV6-6 and TRBJ2-7, with TRBD1 identical over 8 bases. CDR1 MNHNY and CDR2 SVGAGI come from the germline V gene (reference sequence). The CDR3 has 13 residues. V shed 2 bases, J shed 9 bases, and the junction held 6 bases outside the gene matches. The CDR3 sequence: CASSYMQGAGQYF. In DNA form, the CDR3 reads TGTGCCAGCAGTTACATGCAGGGGGCAGGGCAGTACTTC.

The chain employs TRBV7-2 and TRBJ1-2, with D tentatively TRBD1 (6 bases). The CDR3 contains 15 residues. The V end was cut by 6 bases, the J end by 4 bases, with 18 bases between. Per germline, CDR1 SGHTA and CDR2 FQGNSA. The CDR3 sequence: CASSLSSGTSYGYTF. DNA of the CDR3: TGTGCCAGCAGTTTGTCCTCCGGGACATCCTATGGCTACACCTTC.